Listed below are T cell receptor beta chains from one sample, sequenced in a study of cytomegalovirus exposure and HLA in healthy donors. Data came from immunoSEQ multiplex PCR; TCRdb stores just in-frame clones and leaves some out. The sample records some 210,000 clones, roughly 91% being singletons. The sample consisted of PBMCs. These receptors all come from a woman under 30 in good health and CMV-seropositive. CDR3s leave out the opening cysteine and the closing phenylalanine or tryptophan. Not all rows give a size; the values are once, few, many and, for expanded clones, a class.

V	J	size	CDR3
TRBV30	TRBJ2-7	-	AWKSFS
TRBV28	TRBJ2-7	-	ASSLFGGTDSYEQY
TRBV16	TRBJ1-1	few	ASSHPGGNTEAF
TRBV7-3	TRBJ1-5	-	ASSPGGDQPQH
TRBV6-5	TRBJ1-2	-	ASSYSKGANYGYT
TRBV28	TRBJ2-7	-	ASSFSSYEQY
TRBV19	TRBJ1-5	-	ASSMGGGRGQPQH
TRBV2	TRBJ1-2	-	ASSEAYGTGSHGYT
TRBV19	TRBJ1-1	-	ASSIATGRNTEAF
TRBV5-1	TRBJ1-3	-	ASRTDREHGNTIY
TRBV5-4	TRBJ1-1	-	ASSRGGEGGNTEAF
TRBV2	TRBJ1-1	-	ATDTGTGGVGYSEAF
TRBV9	TRBJ2-3	-	ASSLTATTSTDTQY
TRBV25-1	TRBJ2-1	-	ASSGYREYNEQF
TRBV9	TRBJ2-2	-	ASSAPGQGVGELF
TRBV27	TRBJ1-2	-	ASSLSHGDSKDYGYT
TRBV5-4	TRBJ2-1	-	ASSFPGRASNEQF
TRBV7-7	TRBJ2-5	-	ASSSDRLVGETQY
TRBV5-1	TRBJ1-1	-	ASSLEGFMNTEAF
TRBV11-2	TRBJ2-7	-	ASSLGASGFYEQY
TRBV7-9	TRBJ1-2	-	ASSLVEGFDYGYT
TRBV10-3	TRBJ2-1	-	AISDRGTSGIDEQF